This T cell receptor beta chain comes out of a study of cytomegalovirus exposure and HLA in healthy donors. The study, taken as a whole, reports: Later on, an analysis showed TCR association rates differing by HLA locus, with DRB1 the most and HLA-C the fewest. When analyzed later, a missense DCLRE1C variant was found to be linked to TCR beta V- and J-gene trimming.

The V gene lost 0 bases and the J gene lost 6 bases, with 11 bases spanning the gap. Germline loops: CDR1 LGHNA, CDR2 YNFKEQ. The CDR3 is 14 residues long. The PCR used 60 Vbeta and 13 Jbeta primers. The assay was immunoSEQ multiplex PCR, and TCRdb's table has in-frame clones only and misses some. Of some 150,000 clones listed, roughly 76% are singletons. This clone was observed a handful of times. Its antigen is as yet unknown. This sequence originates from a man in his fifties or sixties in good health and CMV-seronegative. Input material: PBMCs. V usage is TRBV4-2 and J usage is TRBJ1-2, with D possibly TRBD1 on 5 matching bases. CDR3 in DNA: TGTGCCAGCAGCCAAGATATAGGGGTGGATGGCTACACCTTC. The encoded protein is CASSQDIGVDGYTF.